This T cell receptor beta chain was identified in a study of circulating CD8 cells and anti-PD-1 response in melanoma. Four subsets defined by PD-1 and/or TIGIT were sorted from live CD3+CD8+TCRalphabeta+ cells. TCR libraries were prepared from about 16 ng of total RNA with the QIAseq Immune Repertoire TCR panel. MiXCR, run by TCRdb on the reads, gives a single entry per CDR3 protein. The sample has around 680 distinct CDR3 sequences, about 8.1% seen once. Judged by abundance, this clonotype is large. Looked up from germline, CDR1 is MDHEN and CDR2 is SYDVKM. V shed 8 bases, J shed 6 bases, and the junction held 7 bases outside the gene matches. This CDR3 comprises 13 residues.

The sequences come from CD8+ T cells from PBMCs, collected at baseline or after one month of anti-PD-1 therapy (not recorded which). The chain recombines TRBV28 with TRBJ2-1, with 7 positions matching TRBD2. This clonotype was sampled from a human donor with melanoma. The CDR3 spells CASAPGLPNEQFF. The CDR3 region has the DNA TGTGCCAGCGCACCGGGACTACCCAATGAGCAGTTCTTC.